Below are 2 T cell receptor beta chains sequenced from a single sample in a study of response to subunit inactivated influenza vaccine. TCRdb passed the RT-PCR reads through MiXCR, listing each CDR3 protein once. The table shows more than 450,000 distinct CDR3 sequences, with 7.6% occurring only once. Sequenced here: PBMCs from blood, sampled around 2 years after vaccination. These receptors came from a man between 50 and 75 years old who received an inactivated influenza vaccine.

The chain carries TRBV20-1 and TRBJ2-7, with D perhaps given as TRBD1 or TRBD2 (5 bases each). With 0 bases removed from V and 0 bases from J, the gap between germline ends came to 15 bases. CDR3 length equals 16 residues. The germline gives CDR1 DFQATT, CDR2 SNEGSKA (reference sequence). CDR3 protein: CSARDLGEPNSYEQYF. The CDR3 DNA reads as TGCAGTGCTAGAGATCTGGGGGAACCCAACTCCTACGAGCAGTACTTC.

The sample holds many counts of this clonotype. This chain connects TRBV20-1 to TRBJ1-6; D perhaps matches TRBD1 (5 bases). V shed 0 bases and J shed 0 bases, with 12 bases lying between them. Germline lookup yields CDR1 DFQATT and CDR2 SNEGSKA (reference sequence). The CDR3 runs to 17 residues. The CDR3 DNA is TGCAGTGCTAGAGATGGGGCGGGCCTCTCCTATAATTCACCCCTCCACTTT. It is translated as CSARDGAGLSYNSPLHF.